The TCR beta chain under discussion was sequenced for a study of tumor-infiltrating lymphocytes in primary liver carcinoma. On this clonotype itself: One end of the junction is discordant with germline, which a read error may explain.

CDR1 is MGHRA and CDR2 is YSYEKL in the germline V gene. The CDR3 is 14 residues long. Making TCR beta cDNA involved approximately 520 ng total RNA and a constant-region primer. Modified slightly, ARM-PCR produced TCR beta libraries over three nested multiplex PCR rounds. The study ran its first two PCR rounds for nine to ten cycles each, using TRBV1-TRBV30 forward primers and a C-beta reverse primer. MiXCR, applied by TCRdb to the multiplex PCR reads, yields one record per CDR3 protein. Of roughly 49,000 distinct CDR3 sequences listed, approximately 80% are singletons. From unsorted bulk tissue weighing roughly 19-32 mg, DNA and RNA were co-extracted.

The source is a man aged 35 to 55 with primary liver carcinoma and hepatitis B virus infection. Material for sequencing was liver tumor tissue from sampling region 5. The subset here: tumor region T5, tumor centre. V is TRBV4-1 and J is TRBJ1-5, with unresolved D. CDR3 in amino acids: CASSQVRSTQPQHF. CDR3 coding DNA: TGCGCCAGCAGCCAAGTTCGGAGCACCCAGCCTCAGCATTTT.